One and the same sample provided the 32 T cell receptor beta chains below, sequenced in a study of blood T cell repertoires in COVID-19. The table came from immunoSEQ multiplex PCR; TCRdb's copy has only in-frame clones and leaves some out. The data contain about 200,000 clones, roughly 83% of them singletons. Sequenced input: peripheral blood. Receptors were obtained from a woman in her thirties or forties with COVID-19, enrolled during active disease.

The chain employs TRBV5-1 and TRBJ2-1, with D possibly being TRBD2 (5 bases). The V and J ends lost 4 bases and 0 bases respectively, with 8 bases between them. Germline CDR1 and CDR2: SGHRS and YFSETQ. The length of the CDR3 is 14 residues. The CDR3 region has the DNA TGCGCCAGCAGCACAGCGGCCTCCTACAATGAGCAGTTCTTC. It encodes CASSTAASYNEQFF.

The chain recombines TRBV7-2 with TRBJ1-2, with 10 positions matching TRBD1. Unmatched junction bases numbered 8, after V lost 2 bases and J lost 2 bases. CDR1 is SGHTA, CDR2 FQGNSA, per germline. The CDR3 extends over 17 amino acids. This CDR3 is CASSLNMGGQGNYGYTF. The CDR3 nucleotides read TGTGCCAGCAGCTTAAATATGGGGGGACAGGGGAACTATGGCTACACCTTC.

To note about this clone: In the same sample, other DNA sequences code for this CDR3. V gene TRBV5-1 combines with J gene TRBJ2-2; 7 positions agree with TRBD1. This CDR3 has 15 amino acids. With 1 base clipped from V and 1 base from J, the junction kept 1 base outside the gene matches. Germline values: CDR1 SGHRS, CDR2 YFSETQ. The CDR3 is CASSLRTGNTGELFF. The CDR3 DNA reads as TGCGCCAGCAGCTTGAGGACAGGGAACACCGGGGAGCTGTTTTTT. Combining the CDR3 with reference TRBV5-1 and TRBJ2-2 gives the whole variable domain KAGVTQTPRYLIKTRGQQVTLSCSPISGHRSVSWYQQTPGQGLQFLFEYFSETQRNKGNFPGRFSGRQFSNSRSEMNVSTLELGDSALYLCASSLRTGNTGELFFGEGSRLTVL.

This clone was counted once. J is TRBJ1-3 and V is TRBV30, with TRBD1 matching over 7 bases. Germline assignment: CDR1 GTSNPN and CDR2 SVGIG (reference sequence). J was trimmed by 4 bases and V by 5 bases; bases with no gene match: 5. The CDR3 has 13 residues. This CDR3 reads CAWEQGNGNTIYF. CDR3 in DNA: TGTGCCTGGGAACAGGGGAACGGAAACACCATATATTTT.

The chain links TRBV28 to TRBJ1-4, with D possibly being TRBD1 (6 bases). Trimming shortened V by 4 bases and J by 0 bases, and 12 bases separated the two germline ends. This CDR3 region has 16 residues. CDR1 is MDHEN, CDR2 SYDVKM, per germline. DNA of the CDR3: TGTGCCAGCAGTTCACAGGGATGGGCAACTAATGAAAAACTGTTTTTT. It codes for CASSSQGWATNEKLFF.

The rearrangement uses TRBV4-3 and TRBJ2-1; TRBD1 aligns across 8 bases. Germline V CDR1 and CDR2: LGHNA, YSLEER. Trimming at V came to 2 bases and at J to 5 bases, leaving 14 bases not matched to a gene. The CDR3 consists of 18 residues. This chain's CDR3 is CASSQYRIFGQGNNEQFF. For the CDR3, the DNA is TGCGCCAGCAGCCAATACAGAATATTTGGACAGGGTAACAATGAGCAGTTCTTC.

The genes are TRBV6-2 or TRBV6-3 and TRBJ2-1; no definite D call. There are 13 residues in the CDR3. V shed 4 bases and J shed 7 bases, with 11 bases lying between them. Germline V lookup: CDR1 MNHEY, CDR2 SVGEGT. CDR3 coding DNA: TGTGCCAGCAGTTGGGCCCGAGAGAATGAGCAGTTCTTC. This sequence encodes CASSWARENEQFF.

V usage is TRBV25-1 and J usage is TRBJ2-7; possible D gene TRBD1, 5 bases. Trimming took 5 bases from V and 2 from J, leaving 13 bases between them. The CDR3 spans 14 residues. CDR1 MGHDK and CDR2 SYGVNS come from the germline V gene. CDR3 loop: CASSIRGFTYEQYF. The CDR3 DNA sequence: TGTGCCAGCAGTATAAGGGGATTTACCTACGAGCAGTACTTC.

The CDR3 reads CASSSGRGDYEQYF. The DNA of the CDR3 is TGTGCCAGCAGCTCGGGGCGGGGGGACTACGAGCAGTACTTC. The V gene is TRBV7-3, the J gene TRBJ2-7, with 8 bases matching TRBD2. Germline V gives CDR1 SGHTA, CDR2 FQGTGA. The CDR3 is 14 amino acids. The ends lost 4 bases at V and 3 bases at J; junction bases unmatched: 5.

The chain has TRBV5-1 and TRBJ2-7; 7 nucleotides agree with TRBD2. Germline V lookup: CDR1 SGHRS, CDR2 YFSETQ. This CDR3 is built from 15 residues. The V and J ends lost 2 bases and 1 base, in that order; junction bases with no gene match: 6. The CDR3 reads CASSFSTSASYEQYF. In nucleotides, the CDR3 is TGCGCCAGCAGCTTTAGCACTAGCGCTTCCTACGAGCAGTACTTC.

This clone was detected a few times. The V call is TRBV3-1 (or the pseudogene TRBV3-2), the J call TRBJ1-6; 11 nucleotides line up with TRBD1. Germline V CDR1 and CDR2: LGHDT, YNNKEL (reference sequence). V shed 0 bases, J shed 8 bases, and the junction held 6 bases outside the gene matches. The CDR3 has 17 amino acids. The CDR3 reads CASSQDIGTGGDSPLHF. The CDR3, as DNA: TGTGCCAGCAGCCAAGATATAGGGACAGGGGGTGATTCACCCCTCCACTTT.

This chain connects TRBV27 to TRBJ2-7; 11 bases map to TRBD2. The trim removed 3 bases at V and 0 bases at J, leaving 13 bases unmatched. Germline V gene data show CDR1 as MNHEY and CDR2 as SMNVEV (reference sequence). CDR3 size: 19 residues. The CDR3 here is CASSFRTSGSSLGSYEQYF. CDR3 coding DNA: TGTGCCAGCAGTTTCCGCACTAGCGGGAGTTCCCTCGGCTCCTACGAGCAGTACTTC.

The gene calls are TRBV4-3 and TRBJ2-3; a weak D match, TRBD2 (5 bases). There are 13 residues in the CDR3. V lost 8 bases, J lost 3 bases, and 12 bases lay in between. Germline-derived CDR1 and CDR2 are LGHNA and YSLEER. The CDR3 DNA sequence: TGCGCCAGCGGATACCGGGGAACAGATACGCAGTATTTT. Protein: CASGYRGTDTQYF.

The rearrangement joins TRBV9 to TRBJ2-7; the match to TRBD1 covers 8 bases. V trimming: 3 bases; J trimming: 7 bases; junction bases outside the gene matches: 9. CDR1 and CDR2 (germline): SGDLS, YYNGEE. CDR3 size: 14 residues. The CDR3 DNA reads TGTGCCAGCAGCGCGTGGGACAGGTCTCGGGAGCAGTACTTC. Translated, it gives CASSAWDRSREQYF.

The genes are TRBV18 and TRBJ2-1; TRBD1 agrees at 9 bases. The CDR3 totals 15 residues. Germline loops: CDR1 KGHSH, CDR2 LQKENI. The ends lost 3 bases at V and 4 bases at J; junction bases unmatched: 4. CDR3 bases: TGTGCCAGCTCACCTGGACAGGGGTCATACAATGAGCAGTTCTTC. It translates to CASSPGQGSYNEQFF. Together with reference TRBV18 and TRBJ2-1, the CDR3 gives the full variable domain: NAGVMQNPRHLVRRRGQEARLRCSPMKGHSHVYWYRQLPEEGLKFMVYLQKENIIDESGMPKERFSAEFPKEGPSILRIQQVVRGDSAAYFCASSPGQGSYNEQFFGPGTRLTVL.

This clone turned up a few times. V and J are TRBV11-3 and TRBJ1-1; D might be TRBD1 (6 bases). The germline V gene encodes CDR1 SGHNT and CDR2 YENEEA. The CDR3 is 13 residues long. The V end lost 5 bases, the J end lost 1 base, and 8 bases lay between the germline ends. In DNA, the CDR3 is TGTGCCAGCAGCCTACAGGGGAACACTGAAGCTTTCTTT. Translating gives CASSLQGNTEAFF.

This chain connects TRBV10-3 to TRBJ2-2; the D is unclear. Germline loops: CDR1 ENHRY, CDR2 SYGVKD. Trimming cost V 0 bases and J 2 bases, with 7 bases left between them. The CDR3 covers 15 residues. CDR3 DNA: TGTGCCATCAGTGAGTCGTCTCCCAACACCGGGGAGCTGTTTTTT. It yields the protein CAISESSPNTGELFF.

The chain is built from TRBV27 and TRBJ2-7, with D perhaps matching TRBD2 (6 bases). In germline, CDR1 is MNHEY, CDR2 SMNVEV (reference sequence). The V end lost 8 bases, the J end lost 3 bases, and 8 bases lay between the germline ends. The CDR3 sequence is 11 residues long. CDR3 sequence (DNA): TGTGCCAGCGGGCGGGGCTACGAGCAGTACTTC. Translated: CASGRGYEQYF.

The chain joins TRBV18 to TRBJ1-2, with D unclear. The germline V gene has CDR1 KGHSH and CDR2 LQKENI. The CDR3 runs to 14 residues. The V gene lost 3 bases and the J gene lost 4 bases, with 12 bases spanning the gap. The DNA of the CDR3 is TGTGCCAGCTCACCTACAGTGGTTACCTATGGCTACACCTTC. This sequence encodes CASSPTVVTYGYTF. Variable domain in full (rest from reference TRBV18 and TRBJ1-2): NAGVMQNPRHLVRRRGQEARLRCSPMKGHSHVYWYRQLPEEGLKFMVYLQKENIIDESGMPKERFSAEFPKEGPSILRIQQVVRGDSAAYFCASSPTVVTYGYTFGSGTRLTVV.

About this clone: The junction differs from germline at one of its ends, possibly a read error. The chain combines TRBV19 with TRBJ2-3; 8 bases agree with TRBD1. The CDR3 length is 16 residues. Germline CDR1 is LNHDA and CDR2 is SQIVND (reference sequence). The CDR3 nucleotides are TGTGCCAGTAGTTCCTACTCCCGGACAGGGCTCCGTACGCCGTATTTT. Its translation is CASSSYSRTGLRTPYF.

This CDR3 is CASSLHQGSGANVLTF. In DNA, the CDR3 is TGTGCCAGCAGCTTACATCAGGGATCTGGGGCCAACGTCCTGACTTTC. V is TRBV11-2 and J is TRBJ2-6, with D possibly TRBD1 on 5 matching bases. With 2 bases removed from V and 1 base from J, the gap between germline ends came to 9 bases. The CDR3 consists of 16 residues. Germline V gene sequence: CDR1 SGHAT, CDR2 FQNNGV.

The chain couples TRBV25-1 to TRBJ1-1; D gene uncertain. Germline lookup yields CDR1 MGHDK and CDR2 SYGVNS. Trimming cost V 3 bases and J 0 bases, with 8 bases left between them. The CDR3 runs to 14 residues. CDR3 sequence reads: CASSEAELNTEAFF. CDR3 DNA: TGTGCCAGCAGTGAGGCAGAACTGAACACTGAAGCTTTCTTT. Full variable domain (outside the CDR3, taken from reference TRBV25-1 and TRBJ1-1): EADIYQTPRYLVIGTGKKITLECSQTMGHDKMYWYQQDPGMELHLIHYSYGVNSTEKGDLSSESTVSRIRTEHFPLTLESARPSHTSQYLCASSEAELNTEAFFGQGTRLTVV.

The chain couples TRBV6-5 to TRBJ2-2, with a weak D call TRBD1 (5 bases). Trimming left V 5 bases short and J 5 bases short, with 15 bases between. The germline CDR1 and CDR2 sequences are MNHEY and SVGAGI. This CDR3 has 15 amino acids. The CDR3, as DNA: TGTGCCAGCAGTCGTTGGACATTTGGGACCGGGGAGCTGTTTTTT. This sequence encodes CASSRWTFGTGELFF.

The chain is built from TRBV5-4 and TRBJ1-1, with D possibly being TRBD1 (5 bases). CDR1 is SGHNT and CDR2 is YYREEE in the germline V gene (reference sequence). The CDR3 extends over 16 amino acids. V was clipped by 4 bases and J by 0 bases, with 16 bases between them. The CDR3 protein is CASSKVGADMNTEAFF. The CDR3 DNA follows: TGTGCCAGCAGCAAAGTAGGGGCTGACATGAACACTGAAGCTTTCTTT.

The chain recombines TRBV7-2 with TRBJ2-1; 10 positions agree with TRBD2. This CDR3 has 18 amino acids. In germline, CDR1 is SGHTA, CDR2 FQGNSA. V was pared by 1 base and J by 1 base, with 7 bases of the junction left unmatched. The CDR3 sequence: CASSLVASGGPSYNEQFF. The DNA for the CDR3 is TGTGCCAGCAGCTTAGTTGCTAGCGGGGGACCTTCCTACAATGAGCAGTTCTTC.

This chain connects TRBV5-8 to TRBJ2-7, with a possible D match to TRBD2 (5 bases). Germline assignment: CDR1 SGHTS and CDR2 YDEGEE. The CDR3 runs to 13 residues. Trimming took 0 bases from V and 5 from J, leaving 9 bases between them. CDR3 residues: CASSLVGSNEQYF. Written as DNA, the CDR3 is TGTGCCAGCAGCTTGGTAGGGAGCAACGAGCAGTACTTC. The variable domain in full, with the rest retrieved from reference TRBV5-8 and TRBJ2-7, is EAGVTQSPTHLIKTRGQQATLRCSPISGHTSVYWYQQALGLGLQFLLWYDEGEERNRGNFPPRFSGRQFPNYSSELNVNALELEDSALYLCASSLVGSNEQYFGPGTRLTVT.

Concerning this clone itself: The junction shows a germline mismatch at one end, possibly a read error. The same CDR3 is also encoded by other DNA sequences in this sample. The V gene is TRBV3-1 (or the pseudogene TRBV3-2), the J gene TRBJ1-2, with D possibly being TRBD1 (5 bases). Germline V CDR1 and CDR2: LGHDT, YNNKEL (reference sequence). The CDR3 consists of 14 residues. In nucleotides, the CDR3 is TGCGCCAGCAGCCAAGGACCAGGGCGGTATGGCTACACCTTC. Its translation is CASSQGPGRYGYTF.

This clone appeared once. The V gene is TRBV5-1, the J gene TRBJ1-4; TRBD1 might be the D (6 bases). Germline V lookup: CDR1 SGHRS, CDR2 YFSETQ. This CDR3 comprises 13 residues. V dropped 4 bases and J dropped 5 bases, with 9 bases sitting between them. This CDR3 is CASSRDTNEKLFF. The CDR3 nucleotides read TGCGCCAGCAGCCGGGACACCAATGAAAAACTGTTTTTT.

This chain connects TRBV7-8 to TRBJ2-7; 13 bases fit TRBD2. The CDR3 has 17 residues. CDR1 SGHVS and CDR2 FQNEAQ come from the germline V gene. V trimming: 1 base; J trimming: 2 bases; junction bases outside the gene matches: 5. CDR3 coding DNA: TGTGCCAGCAGCTTAGTAACTAGCGGGAGGGTTGCCTACGAGCAGTACTTC. Residues: CASSLVTSGRVAYEQYF.

This clone turned up a few times. The chain couples TRBV6-1 to TRBJ1-2, with a tentative D call TRBD1 (6 bases). The CDR3 runs to 16 residues. Trimming took off 4 bases at V and 3 bases at J, with 18 bases between the two ends. Germline V gene sequence: CDR1 MNHNS, CDR2 SASEGT. CDR3 in amino acids: CASSGRNRDTYYGYTF. Written as DNA, the CDR3 is TGTGCCAGCAGTGGACGGAACCGGGACACATACTATGGCTACACCTTC.

J is TRBJ2-2 and V is TRBV10-1, with TRBD1 as a possible D gene (6 bases). Germline CDR1 and CDR2: WNHNN and SYGVQD (reference sequence). The V and J ends lost 7 bases and 1 base respectively, with 10 bases between them. This CDR3 region has 14 residues. The CDR3 bases are TGCGCCAGCACGACGGGACAGAACACCGGGGAGCTGTTTTTT. This codes for CASTTGQNTGELFF.

This chain joins TRBV5-6 and TRBJ1-2, with D possibly matching TRBD1 (6 bases). Germline CDR1 reads SGHDT; CDR2 reads YYEEEE. CDR3 length equals 17 residues. With 1 base removed from V and 4 bases from J, the gap between germline ends came to 20 bases. CDR3 DNA: TGTGCCAGCAGCTTGAAGACTTGGATGACAGGAACCTATGGCTACACCTTC. It encodes CASSLKTWMTGTYGYTF.